What follows are 7 T cell receptor beta chains derived from one specimen sequenced in a study of identical twins. TCRdb re-analysed the 5' RACE reads in MiXCR, keeping a single row per CDR3 protein. Found here are around 690,000 distinct CDR3 sequences, 21% of them singletons; the top ten hold 4% to 4.5%. The sample was also reused in another study, on T cells expressing NK-cell markers.

The sequencing sample was made of PBMCs. The receptors derive from a woman aged 18-29 years in good health.

This clonotype was counted a few times. The chain employs TRBV7-2 and TRBJ1-5; D is undetermined. Trimming cost V 3 bases and J 4 bases, with 10 bases left between them. The length of the CDR3 is 14 residues. CDR1 SGHTA and CDR2 FQGNSA come from the germline V gene. The DNA for the CDR3 is TGTGCCAGCAGCTTTACCAGGATAAATCAGCCCCAGCATTTT. Translated, it gives CASSFTRINQPQHF.

This clonotype was detected a few times. V is TRBV20-1 and J is TRBJ2-7; perhaps TRBD1 as D (5 bases). Trimming removed 6 bases at V and 0 bases at J, with 9 bases between. CDR3 length: 12 residues. Germline V gene lookup returns CDR1 DFQATT and CDR2 SNEGSKA (reference sequence). CDR3 nucleotide sequence: TGCAGTGCCTCGGACAACTCCTACGAGCAGTACTTC. It specifies CSASDNSYEQYF.

Concerning this clonotype itself: A much more abundant neighbour one base away suggests this may be a read error. The rearrangement links TRBV29-1 to TRBJ1-2; D ambiguous. The CDR3 runs to 10 residues. Germline-derived CDR1 and CDR2 are SQVTM and ANQGSEA. CDR3: CIVVDYGYTF. The CDR3 region has the DNA TGCATCGTTGTGGACTATGGCTACACCTTC.

J is TRBJ2-3 and V is TRBV7-2; D is unclear. Germline values: CDR1 SGHTA, CDR2 FQGNSA. The CDR3 sequence is 14 residues long. With 1 base removed from V and 4 bases from J, the gap between germline ends came to 9 bases. The CDR3 sequence is CASSLGVLADTQYF. The CDR3 nucleotides are TGTGCCAGCAGCTTAGGGGTGCTCGCAGATACGCAGTATTTT.

The rearrangement links TRBV15 to TRBJ2-3; D remains unclear. The germline CDR1 and CDR2 sequences are LNHNV and YYDKDF (reference sequence). This CDR3 spans 20 amino acids. Between the trimmed V and J ends, which lost 0 bases and 1 base, there was a span of 23 bases. CDR3 residues: CATSRDQIIVRVFGTDTQYF. The CDR3 DNA sequence: TGTGCCACCAGCAGAGATCAGATCATCGTTCGGGTTTTCGGCACAGATACGCAGTATTTT.

This clonotype has a handful of counts. This rearrangement joins TRBV10-3 to TRBJ2-2, with TRBD2 matching over 10 bases. V gave up 5 bases and J gave up 5 bases; unmatched junction bases: 5. The CDR3 contains 15 residues. CDR1 and CDR2 from the germline V gene are ENHRY and SYGVKD. CDR3 protein: CAISPSLAGTGELFF. CDR3 in DNA: TGTGCCATCAGTCCCTCACTAGCGGGGACCGGGGAGCTGTTTTTT.

This clonotype was found a few times. This sequence joins TRBV10-3 and TRBJ2-1; possibly TRBD2 for D (6 bases). Trimming shortened V by 11 bases and J by 5 bases, and 13 bases separated the two germline ends. Germline values: CDR1 ENHRY, CDR2 SYGVKD. CDR3 length: 12 amino acids. CDR3 protein: CALRGLDNEQFF. The CDR3 nucleotides read TGTGCCCTGCGGGGACTCGACAATGAGCAGTTCTTC.